Presented here are 24 T cell receptor beta chains from one specimen sequenced in a study of metastatic and nonmetastatic thyroid tumors. No treatment of any kind had been given to any patient before thyroid surgery. MiXCR was used by TCRdb to re-call the PCR reads. The profile shows roughly 40,000 clones, 17% of them singletons. The sequencing input was blood. The receptors here all came from a male donor with papillary thyroid cancer or a benign thyroid nodule (not recorded which). Some clones in this sample may be carry-over from other donors' samples.

There are many counts of this clone. The V call is TRBV5-1, the J call TRBJ2-5; TRBD2 matches 9 bases. The trim removed 4 bases at V and 2 bases at J, leaving 6 bases unmatched. The CDR3 is made up of 15 amino acids. Germline values: CDR1 SGHRS, CDR2 YFSETQ. The CDR3, as DNA: TGCGCCAGCAGCAAGACTAGCGGAGGACAAGAGACCCAGTACTTC. Its protein product is CASSKTSGGQETQYF.

This clone is classed as medium-sized. The V gene is TRBV14, the J gene TRBJ2-3; D possibly corresponds to TRBD2 (6 bases). The V gene lost 4 bases and the J gene lost 0 bases, with 11 bases spanning the gap. The CDR3 loop spans 15 amino acids. Germline values: CDR1 SGHDN, CDR2 FVKESK. In DNA form, the CDR3 reads TGTGCCAGCAGCCCTAAGCGGGCAAGCACAGATACGCAGTATTTT. Protein sequence: CASSPKRASTDTQYF.

This chain uses TRBV7-9 with TRBJ2-7, with no clear D. In germline, CDR1 is SEHNR, CDR2 FQNEAQ (reference sequence). The CDR3 length is 12 residues. The V and J ends lost 2 bases and 7 bases respectively, with 9 bases between them. Here the CDR3 reads CASSLSTWEQYF. The CDR3, as DNA: TGTGCCAGCAGCTTATCGACGTGGGAGCAGTACTTC.

The table lists this clone with a few counts. With a much larger clone just one base away, this may be a read error. The sample has other DNA sequences that encode this CDR3 too. The gene calls are TRBV9 and TRBJ2-5, with TRBD2 matching 8 bases. CDR1 and CDR2 from the germline V gene are SGDLS and YYNGEE. Trimming removed 0 bases from V and 5 bases from J; junction bases left unmatched: 6. The CDR3 is 15 amino acids. Here the CDR3 reads CASSVAGVAGETQYF. CDR3 nucleotides: TGTGCCAGCAGCGTAGCTGGGGTAGCGGGGGAGACCCAGTACTTC.

This clone showed up just a few times. This chain joins TRBV5-1 and TRBJ2-7, with D uncertain. V lost 2 bases and J 2 bases, leaving 11 bases between the germline ends. The CDR3 contains 14 residues. In germline, CDR1 is SGHRS, CDR2 YFSETQ. The CDR3 DNA follows: TGCGCCAGCAGCTTTGACTGGAACCCCTACGAGCAGTACTTC. Protein product: CASSFDWNPYEQYF.

This clone was seen many times. J is TRBJ2-5 and V is TRBV7-2; D is uncertain. The CDR3 has 14 amino acids. CDR1 and CDR2 (germline): SGHTA, FQGNSA. The V end lost 2 bases, the J end lost 3 bases, and 10 bases lay between the germline ends. The CDR3: CASSLSPSEETQYF. The CDR3 bases are TGTGCCAGCAGCTTAAGTCCGTCTGAAGAGACCCAGTACTTC.

At least ten counts were recorded for this clone. The chain recombines TRBV2 with TRBJ2-5; possibly TRBD1 for D (6 bases). The CDR3 sequence is 14 residues long. The germline V gene encodes CDR1 SNHLY and CDR2 FYNNEI. V was cut by 7 bases and J by 2 bases, with 14 bases left in between. This CDR3 is CASTLEGGQETQYF. CDR3 sequence (DNA): TGTGCCAGCACCTTGGAAGGGGGACAAGAGACCCAGTACTTC.

By proportion, this clone is medium-sized. The rearrangement joins TRBV10-3 to TRBJ1-2; 9 bases are shared with TRBD1. The CDR3 contains 15 residues. Germline CDR1 reads ENHRY; CDR2 reads SYGVKD. Trimming at V came to 6 bases and at J to 7 bases, leaving 12 bases not matched to a gene. The CDR3 DNA sequence: TGTGCCATCAGCCCGGGGTTACAGGGGGCGTTTGGCTACACCTTC. Translation gives CAISPGLQGAFGYTF.

This clone has just a few counts. The chain links TRBV14 to TRBJ2-5; D possibly uses TRBD1 or TRBD2 (5 bases each). The germline gives CDR1 SGHDN, CDR2 FVKESK. The CDR3 is made up of 15 amino acids. V gave up 6 bases and J gave up 7 bases, with 21 bases separating them. For the CDR3, the DNA is TGTGCCAGCAGGAGGGCCCGGGACCCAAAGGGGACCCAGTACTTC. This translates into CASRRARDPKGTQYF.

This clone was picked up a small number of times. At one end, the junction sequence differs from germline, possibly due to a read error. This chain links TRBV6-5 with TRBJ2-5; D is unresolved. The CDR3 spans 16 residues. The germline V gene has CDR1 MNHEY and CDR2 SVGAGI. The CDR3 spells CAISYSVSNFQETQYF. CDR3 nucleotides: TGTGCCATCAGTTACTCGGTCTCAAACTTCCAAGAGACCCAGTACTTC.

Judged by abundance, this clone is medium-sized. The chain joins TRBV19 to TRBJ1-2; possibly TRBD1 for D (6 bases). V was shortened by 3 bases and J by 7 bases, with 18 bases between the two germline ends. CDR1 LNHDA and CDR2 SQIVND come from the germline V gene (reference sequence). This CDR3 is built from 15 residues. The CDR3 nucleotides are TGTGCCAGTAGTATTTATCCCGCAGGGGTAGGTGGCTACACCTTC. Protein product: CASSIYPAGVGGYTF. The whole variable domain, filled in from reference TRBV19 and TRBJ1-2, reads DGGITQSPKYLFRKEGQNVTLSCEQNLNHDAMYWYRQDPGQGLRLIYYSQIVNDFQKGDIAEGYSVSREKKESFPLTVTSAQKNPTAFYLCASSIYPAGVGGYTFGSGTRLTVV.

This clone was found many times. This rearrangement joins TRBV10-3 to TRBJ2-4; 7 nucleotides match TRBD2. V lost 8 bases, J lost 14 bases, and 9 bases stayed unmatched. The CDR3 extends over 11 amino acids. Germline loops: CDR1 ENHRY, CDR2 SYGVKD. CDR3 residues: CAIGAGALKYF. The CDR3 nucleotides read TGTGCCATCGGGGCGGGAGCCCTCAAGTACTTC.

This clone was detected ten times or more. Different DNA sequences within this sample yield the same CDR3. The chain uses TRBV9 and TRBJ2-2; 9 positions agree with TRBD2. The trim removed 4 bases at V and 5 bases at J, leaving 6 bases unmatched. The CDR3 length is 15 residues. Germline V gene data show CDR1 as SGDLS and CDR2 as YYNGEE. This CDR3 is CASSSRGGETGELFF. The CDR3 coding sequence is TGTGCCAGCAGCTCGCGGGGGGGAGAGACCGGGGAGCTGTTTTTT.

This clone qualifies as medium-sized. This sequence joins TRBV6-1 and TRBJ2-1; 7 positions match TRBD2. Germline assignment: CDR1 MNHNS and CDR2 SASEGT. The CDR3 is 16 amino acids. V lost 3 bases, J lost 6 bases, and 11 bases stayed unmatched. The CDR3 coding sequence is TGTGCCAGCAGTGATTGGGGGGGGATGTTCGGCAATGAGCAGTTCTTC. Translating it yields CASSDWGGMFGNEQFF.

This clone was observed many times. The rearrangement links TRBV19 to TRBJ1-2; TRBD1 matches 9 bases. V was pared by 7 bases and J by 7 bases, with 10 bases of the junction left unmatched. The CDR3 is made up of 14 amino acids. Germline CDR1 LNHDA, CDR2 SQIVND (reference sequence). CDR3: CASTPQGASGGYTF. For the CDR3, the DNA is TGTGCCAGTACCCCACAGGGGGCGTCGGGTGGCTACACCTTC.

This clone is termed medium-sized (0.01 to 0.1%). The V and J genes are TRBV7-9 and TRBJ1-2, with a weak D call TRBD1 (5 bases). Deletions cut 1 base from V and 8 bases from J, with 14 bases between. The CDR3 totals 14 residues. Germline V gene sequence: CDR1 SEHNR, CDR2 FQNEAQ (reference sequence). CDR3 in amino acids: CASSLDQGARGYTF. The CDR3 DNA reads as TGTGCCAGCAGCTTAGATCAAGGGGCGCGCGGCTACACCTTC.

This clone was seen a handful of times. This clone may be a read error of a much larger clone one base away. This rearrangement joins TRBV5-8 to TRBJ2-6; tentatively, D is TRBD2 (6 bases). V was shortened by 3 bases and J by 0 bases, with 7 bases between the two germline ends. Germline V gives CDR1 SGHTS, CDR2 YDEGEE. There are 15 residues in the CDR3. The DNA of the CDR3 is TGTGCCAGCAGCTCCGGGAGCTCTGGGGCCAACGTCCTGACTTTC. It is translated as CASSSGSSGANVLTF.

Many counts were recorded for this clone. This rearrangement joins TRBV19 to TRBJ1-1; no clear D gene. The CDR3 consists of 9 residues. The V end lost 11 bases, the J end lost 4 bases, and 5 bases lay between the germline ends. CDR1 is LNHDA, CDR2 SQIVND, per germline (reference sequence). The CDR3 DNA follows: TGTGCCCCGGGCACTGAAGCTTTCTTT. It encodes CAPGTEAFF.

This clone was picked up many times. V gene TRBV29-1 combines with J gene TRBJ2-5; TRBD1 aligns across 7 bases. The trim removed 5 bases at V and 14 bases at J, leaving 8 bases unmatched. The CDR3 spans 10 residues. Germline CDR1 is SQVTM and CDR2 is ANQGSEA. This CDR3 is CSVFSGQAYF. DNA for the CDR3: TGCAGCGTTTTTTCCGGACAGGCCTACTTC.

This clone occurred a few times. This chain uses TRBV24-1 with TRBJ1-2, with 7 bases fitting TRBD1. CDR1 is KGHDR, CDR2 SFDVKD, per germline. The CDR3 is 15 amino acids. V lost 7 bases to trimming and J lost 7 bases; unmatched junction nucleotides: 14. The CDR3 nucleotides read TGTGCCACCAGGCGTTATCGCCGGGACAGCTCTGGCTACACCTTC. This gives the protein CATRRYRRDSSGYTF.

The genes are TRBV6-2 or TRBV6-3 and TRBJ2-5; the D gene is possibly TRBD1 (6 bases). V gave up 9 bases and J gave up 2 bases, with 10 bases separating them. The CDR3 covers 12 residues. Germline V lookup: CDR1 MNHEY, CDR2 SVGEGT. The CDR3 here is CASMDRQETQYF. In DNA form, the CDR3 reads TGTGCCAGTATGGACAGACAAGAGACCCAGTACTTC.

As for this clone: A read error is possible here, since a much larger clone lies one base away. At the DNA level, this CDR3 is encoded by other sequences in the same sample as well. V usage is TRBV4-1 and J usage is TRBJ1-5, with D hard to call. Germline lookup yields CDR1 MGHRA and CDR2 YSYEKL. This CDR3 is built from 17 residues. The DNA for the CDR3 is TGCGCCAGTAGCCAAGATTATCTGGGATCGGGCAATCAGCCCCAGCATTTT. Its translation: CASSQDYLGSGNQPQHF.

This chain joins TRBV20-1 and TRBJ1-5, with no clear D. V lost 1 base, J lost 0 bases, and 10 bases lay in between. CDR1 is DFQATT and CDR2 is SNEGSKA in the germline V gene (reference sequence). This CDR3 has 15 residues. As DNA, the CDR3 is TGCAGTGCTAGAGCCAAGGAATATAGCAATCAGCCCCAGCATTTT. Residues: CSARAKEYSNQPQHF.

This clone has at least ten counts. The chain has TRBV5-4 and TRBJ1-4, with D uncertain. V lost 0 bases and J lost 3, with 6 bases in between. Germline CDR1 reads SGHNT; CDR2 reads YYREEE (reference sequence). The CDR3 is 14 amino acids. The CDR3 sequence is CASSLAMSNEKLFF. DNA of the CDR3: TGTGCCAGCAGCTTGGCAATGTCTAATGAAAAACTGTTTTTT.